This TCR beta chain was recovered during a study of low-dose radiotherapy and immunotherapy resistance in tumors. Whole-study context: Patients were treated with intravenous nivolumab at 240 mg every two weeks and were also dosed with ipilimumab at 1 mg/kg every six weeks. Intravenously given cyclophosphamide 200 mg/m2 followed a two-week schedule that placed each dose one day before radiation and immunotherapy. Aspirin 300 mg was given orally each day for four cycles from cycle 1 day 1.

The CDR3 is 15 residues long. V was clipped by 5 bases and J by 12 bases, with 25 bases between them. Looked up from germline, CDR1 is MNHEY and CDR2 is SVGAGI. This clonotype was seen once. The likely explanation is a read error, given a far larger clone one base away. Covering alpha and beta chains, TRAV- and TRBV-specific primers were used for the first-strand cDNA. A roughly 20-cycle PCR with a constant-region primer and V-primer adapter amplified TCRs. TCRdb redid the calling of the reads with MiXCR, one entry per CDR3 protein. The data contain around 100,000 distinct CDR3 sequences, 20% to 25% of them singletons. The time point here: after trial treatment. As for treatment: LDRT plus nivolumab, ipilimumab, low-dose cyclophosphamide and aspirin (RACIN trial).

This receptor was identified in a female donor with ovarian cancer. V usage is TRBV6-5 and J usage is TRBJ1-2; D may be TRBD1 (5 bases). Sample: PBMCs, taken after low-dose radiotherapy plus immunotherapy. The CDR3 loop is CASSERILPPRGHTF. Here the CDR3 DNA reads TGTGCCAGCAGTGAGAGGATCCTTCCGCCGAGGGGCCACACCTTC.